These 28 T cell receptor beta chains were all obtained from the same sample, sequenced in a study of cytomegalovirus exposure and HLA in healthy donors. Vbeta (60) and Jbeta (13) primers were used in the PCR. Sequenced by immunoSEQ multiplex PCR; TCRdb stores in-frame clones only, minus some. This table holds roughly 120,000 clones. Sequencing was carried out using PBMCs. The source of these receptors is a young man in good health and CMV-seronegative.

The chain couples TRBV6-1 to TRBJ1-5; D not certain. The V end was cut by 5 bases, the J end by 7 bases, with 18 bases between. Germline V gene sequence: CDR1 MNHNS, CDR2 SASEGT. This CDR3 has 15 residues. In DNA, the CDR3 is TGTGCCAGCAGTCCCCCTTCGGGAGGCGGGCAGCCCCAGCATTTT. It translates to CASSPPSGGGQPQHF.

The rearrangement joins TRBV11-2 to TRBJ2-1, with TRBD1 matching over 7 bases. V lost 5 bases and J lost 6; bases outside the gene matches: 10. CDR1 SGHAT and CDR2 FQNNGV come from the germline V gene. This CDR3 comprises 15 residues. CDR3 protein: CASSQGQVTINEQFF. The CDR3 DNA reads as TGTGCCAGCAGCCAAGGACAGGTGACAATCAATGAGCAGTTCTTC.

The chain employs TRBV11-2 and TRBJ1-4; D may be TRBD1 (5 bases). Trimming pared 5 bases from V and 0 bases from J, leaving 7 bases between. CDR3 length equals 14 residues. CDR1 is SGHAT, CDR2 FQNNGV, per germline. The CDR3 spells CASSGGATNEKLFF. CDR3 nucleotides: TGTGCCAGCAGCGGGGGGGCAACTAATGAAAAACTGTTTTTT.

The V and J genes are TRBV7-2 and TRBJ2-7; 9 nucleotides agree with TRBD2. The J segment lost 3 bases and the V segment lost 5 bases, leaving 5 bases of the junction unmatched. This CDR3 has 14 amino acids. Germline V lookup: CDR1 SGHTA, CDR2 FQGNSA. The CDR3 DNA reads TGTGCCAGCAGCCGGAGGACTAGCGTCTACGAGCAGTACTTC. Translated: CASSRRTSVYEQYF.

This chain joins TRBV6-1 and TRBJ2-7; 9 nucleotides align to TRBD1. The V gene's germline CDR1 is MNHNS and CDR2 SASEGT. The CDR3 has 14 residues. After removal of 7 bases from V and 3 bases from J, the junction contained 7 bases not matched to a gene. The chain's CDR3 is CASNGQGYRYEQYF. CDR3 in DNA: TGTGCCAGCAACGGACAGGGGTATCGCTACGAGCAGTACTTC.

This chain connects TRBV7-2 to TRBJ2-2; D might be TRBD1 (7 bases). Trimming left V 7 bases short and J 9 bases short, with 21 bases between. The CDR3 has 15 amino acids. The germline CDR1 and CDR2 sequences are SGHTA and FQGNSA. The CDR3 DNA is TGTGCCAGCACCGGAACGGGCAGGGGGGTCCGGGAGCTGTTTTTT. Its protein product is CASTGTGRGVRELFF.

The chain is built from TRBV7-9 and TRBJ2-5; a weak D match, TRBD2 (5 bases). Trimming took off 3 bases at V and 2 bases at J, with 13 bases between the two ends. This CDR3 contains 15 residues. CDR1 and CDR2 (germline): SEHNR, FQNEAQ (reference sequence). As DNA, the CDR3 is TGTGCCAGCAGCTTGCGGGTCAGAGAACAAGAGACCCAGTACTTC. Protein sequence: CASSLRVREQETQYF.

The V and J genes are TRBV5-1 and TRBJ2-7; TRBD1 aligns across 10 bases. The CDR3 sequence is 15 residues long. Germline CDR1 SGHRS, CDR2 YFSETQ. Trimming took 4 bases from V and 6 from J; bases not matched to a gene: 10. The CDR3 region is CASSTPGQGWSEQYF. CDR3 DNA sequence: TGCGCCAGCAGCACCCCGGGACAGGGGTGGAGCGAGCAGTACTTC.

CDR3 loop: CASSSIGAGGPEETQYF. CDR3 sequence (DNA): TGTGCCAGCAGCTCGATAGGGGCGGGGGGGCCGGAAGAGACCCAGTACTTC. This chain connects TRBV5-4 to TRBJ2-5, with 9 bases fitting TRBD2. V lost 3 bases and J lost 3; bases outside the gene matches: 12. The germline CDR1 and CDR2 sequences are SGHNT and YYREEE (reference sequence). The length of the CDR3 is 17 residues. Full variable domain (remainder filled in from reference TRBV5-4 and TRBJ2-5): ETGVTQSPTHLIKTRGQQVTLRCSSQSGHNTVSWYQQALGQGPQFIFQYYREEENGRGNFPPRFSGLQFPNYSSELNVNALELDDSALYLCASSSIGAGGPEETQYFGPGTRLLVL.

The gene calls are TRBV6-5 and TRBJ2-4; TRBD2 might be the D (5 bases). Per germline, CDR1 MNHEY and CDR2 SVGAGI. The CDR3 has 15 amino acids. V lost 6 bases, J lost 6 bases, and 18 bases lay in between. The CDR3 coding sequence is TGTGCCAGCAGCCCTAGCCCCCATAAGATAAACATTCAGTACTTC. It encodes CASSPSPHKINIQYF.

This chain connects TRBV5-1 to TRBJ2-2; D is possibly TRBD1 (6 bases). The CDR3 extends over 16 amino acids. CDR1 and CDR2 (germline): SGHRS, YFSETQ. V was shortened by 3 bases and J by 1 base, with 13 bases between the two germline ends. The CDR3 spells CASSWTADRNTGELFF. The CDR3 DNA reads TGCGCCAGCAGCTGGACAGCGGACAGGAACACCGGGGAGCTGTTTTTT.

The rearrangement links TRBV5-4 to TRBJ2-7; 7 bases agree with TRBD1. With 0 bases clipped from V and 1 base from J, the junction kept 4 bases outside the gene matches. This CDR3 is 15 amino acids long. The germline gives CDR1 SGHNT, CDR2 YYREEE (reference sequence). The DNA of the CDR3 is TGTGCCAGCAGCTTGGTACGGACAGGTTCCTACGAGCAGTACTTC. Amino acid sequence: CASSLVRTGSYEQYF.

The gene calls are TRBV15 and TRBJ2-7, with 7 bases matching TRBD1. The germline V gene has CDR1 LNHNV and CDR2 YYDKDF (reference sequence). The V and J ends lost 5 bases and 0 bases, in that order; junction bases with no gene match: 4. The CDR3 is 14 residues long. Written as DNA, the CDR3 is TGTGCCACCAGCCGACAGGGTCTCTCCTACGAGCAGTACTTC. It codes for CATSRQGLSYEQYF.

The CDR3 DNA is TGCGCCAGCAGCCAGGGGACAGGGACCCTCTACGAGCAGTACTTC. Its protein is CASSQGTGTLYEQYF. The chain couples TRBV5-1 to TRBJ2-7; 9 bases are a match to TRBD1. The J segment lost 3 bases and the V segment lost 4 bases, leaving 8 bases of the junction unmatched. From germline, CDR1 is SGHRS and CDR2 YFSETQ. CDR3 size: 15 residues.

In the case of this clone: Other DNA sequences in the sample encode the same CDR3. The rearrangement uses TRBV5-1 and TRBJ2-7; D remains ambiguous. Germline loops: CDR1 SGHRS, CDR2 YFSETQ. The V end lost 5 bases, the J end lost 6 bases, and 15 bases lay between the germline ends. This CDR3 contains 13 residues. CDR3 DNA sequence: TGCGCCAGCAGTCTGGAAGGTCTAGGCGAGCAGTACTTC. Translated, it gives CASSLEGLGEQYF.

V gene TRBV27 combines with J gene TRBJ1-4, with 12 bases fitting TRBD1. Germline CDR1 reads MNHEY; CDR2 reads SMNVEV (reference sequence). V lost 2 bases and J lost 7; bases outside the gene matches: 5. This CDR3 comprises 16 residues. Here the CDR3 reads CASSLRDRGRGEKLFF. As DNA, the CDR3 is TGTGCCAGCAGTTTAAGGGACAGGGGGCGCGGTGAAAAACTGTTTTTT.

This rearrangement joins TRBV29-1 to TRBJ2-7; D is possibly TRBD1 (5 bases). The germline V and J ends were trimmed by 4 bases and 4 bases, with 17 bases remaining between them. The germline V gene encodes CDR1 SQVTM and CDR2 ANQGSEA. This CDR3 contains 14 residues. In DNA, the CDR3 is TGCAGCGTTGGCCTCAGGGTAAGGGGTTACGAGCAGTACTTC. Translation gives CSVGLRVRGYEQYF.

This sequence joins TRBV28 and TRBJ1-5; D perhaps matches TRBD1 (5 bases). The CDR3 length is 15 residues. Trimming took 3 bases from V and 1 from J, leaving 10 bases between them. The germline V gene has CDR1 MDHEN and CDR2 SYDVKM. The CDR3 loop is CASSFRAGSNQPQHF. CDR3 DNA: TGTGCCAGCAGTTTCAGGGCAGGAAGCAATCAGCCCCAGCATTTT.

This rearrangement joins TRBV7-8 to TRBJ2-7, with D tentatively TRBD1 (6 bases). The CDR3 length is 17 residues. Germline CDR1 reads SGHVS; CDR2 reads FQNEAQ. The V end lost 0 bases, the J end lost 3 bases, and 18 bases lay between the germline ends. The CDR3 here is CASSLAVELARGYEQYF. CDR3 DNA sequence: TGTGCCAGCAGCTTAGCGGTGGAGTTGGCCAGGGGCTACGAGCAGTACTTC.

The chain uses TRBV30 and TRBJ2-4; D perhaps matches TRBD2 (6 bases). CDR3 size: 13 residues. The V end lost 4 bases, the J end lost 8 bases, and 15 bases lay between the germline ends. Looked up from germline, CDR1 is GTSNPN and CDR2 is SVGIG (reference sequence). CDR3 sequence: CAWMPGRGDIQYF. The CDR3, as DNA: TGTGCCTGGATGCCCGGGAGAGGGGACATTCAGTACTTC. The full variable domain, its missing parts supplied by reference TRBV30 and TRBJ2-4, is SQTIHQWPATLVQPVGSPLSLECTVEGTSNPNLYWYRQAAGRGLQLLFYSVGIGQISSEVPQNLSASRPQDRQFILSSKKLLLSDSGFYLCAWMPGRGDIQYFGAGTRLSVL.

The CDR3 is CASSPYLALANTGELFF. CDR3 bases: TGCGCCAGCAGCCCCTACCTAGCGCTCGCGAACACCGGGGAGCTGTTTTTT. This rearrangement joins TRBV4-1 to TRBJ2-2; a weak D match, TRBD2 (6 bases). CDR1 is MGHRA, CDR2 YSYEKL, per germline. CDR3 length: 17 amino acids. Trimming cost V 4 bases and J 0 bases, with 15 bases left between them.

In the case of this clone: Germline and junction disagree at one end, which may indicate a read error. V usage is TRBV30 and J usage is TRBJ1-6; D perhaps matches TRBD1 (6 bases). This CDR3 has 15 residues. Per the germline V gene, CDR1 is GTSNPN and CDR2 is SVGIG (reference sequence). The DNA for the CDR3 is TGTGCGTGGAGGGGCAGGGGCAGCTATAATTCACCCCTCCACTTT. It yields the protein CAWRGRGSYNSPLHF.

The gene calls are TRBV4-1 and TRBJ2-7; 7 bases map to TRBD2. V gave up 4 bases and J gave up 0 bases; unmatched junction bases: 9. Per the germline V gene, CDR1 is MGHRA and CDR2 is YSYEKL. CDR3 length equals 16 residues. CDR3: CASSPNFSGGSYEQYF. CDR3 nucleotide sequence: TGCGCCAGCAGCCCTAATTTCTCGGGAGGCTCCTACGAGCAGTACTTC.

The chain has TRBV7-8 and TRBJ1-5, with D maybe TRBD1 (5 bases). Trimming took 5 bases from V and 7 from J, leaving 9 bases between them. This CDR3 region has 12 residues. Per germline, CDR1 SGHVS and CDR2 FQNEAQ. CDR3 nucleotides: TGTGCCAGCAGCAGCGGGGCCCAGCCCCAGCATTTT. It codes for CASSSGAQPQHF.

The chain has TRBV29-1 and TRBJ1-5; a possible D gene is TRBD1 (5 bases). V was trimmed by 4 bases and J by 0 bases, leaving 10 bases between them. CDR3 size: 14 residues. In germline, CDR1 is SQVTM, CDR2 ANQGSEA. The DNA for the CDR3 is TGCAGCGTTGGGACAAGGAATAGCAATCAGCCCCAGCATTTT. Its protein is CSVGTRNSNQPQHF. Full variable domain (rest looked up from reference TRBV29-1 and TRBJ1-5): SAVISQKPSRDICQRGTSLTIQCQVDSQVTMMFWYRQQPGQSLTLIATANQGSEATYESGFVIDKFPISRPNLTFSTLTVSNMSPEDSSIYLCSVGTRNSNQPQHFGDGTRLSIL.

This sequence joins TRBV5-6 and TRBJ2-1; D is perhaps TRBD2 (5 bases). Trimming left V 4 bases short and J 5 bases short, with 13 bases between. CDR1 and CDR2 (germline): SGHDT, YYEEEE. This CDR3 is 14 amino acids long. The CDR3: CASSPPTSDNEQFF. CDR3 DNA sequence: TGTGCCAGCAGCCCCCCTACTAGTGACAATGAGCAGTTCTTC.

The J gene is TRBJ1-5, the V gene TRBV30; possibly TRBD1 for D (5 bases). The CDR3 has 13 residues. Trimming took off 1 base at V and 5 bases at J, with 9 bases between the two ends. The V gene's germline CDR1 is GTSNPN and CDR2 SVGIG (reference sequence). In DNA, the CDR3 is TGTGCCTGGAGTGGGGGGGTGGATCAGCCCCAGCATTTT. This translates into CAWSGGVDQPQHF.

V is TRBV6-5 and J is TRBJ1-2; 9 positions agree with TRBD1. Germline CDR1 and CDR2: MNHEY and SVGAGI. The length of the CDR3 is 14 residues. Trimming cost V 6 bases and J 4 bases; bases outside gene matches: 6. CDR3 region: CASRQGARGYGYTF. The DNA of the CDR3 is TGTGCCAGCAGACAGGGGGCGCGGGGCTATGGCTACACCTTC.